This T cell receptor (beta chain) stems from a study of blood T cell repertoires in COVID-19. Study information: Whether acute or convalescent, the COVID-19 samples came from the United States, Italy and Spain. PBMCs, B-cell-depleted T cells, or T cells were the source of the cDNA or gDNA that made up the material.

The CDR3 runs to 16 residues. The V and J ends lost 5 bases and 4 bases, in that order; junction bases with no gene match: 13. From germline, CDR1 is SGDLS and CDR2 YYNGEE. Measured with immunoSEQ multiplex PCR; TCRdb has only the in-frame clones, and not every one. This sample yields approximately 250,000 clones, of which around 85% are seen a single time; approximately 8.2% belongs to the top ten. The receptor's source is a woman between 45 and 60 years old with acute COVID-19. This chain joins TRBV9 and TRBJ2-5, with 8 bases aligning to TRBD2. Sequenced input: PBMCs or T cells enriched from blood (not recorded which). This CDR3 is CASSPSARTSLETQYF. CDR3 DNA: TGTGCCAGCAGTCCAAGCGCTCGGACTAGCTTAGAGACCCAGTACTTC. The variable domain in full, with the rest retrieved from reference TRBV9 and TRBJ2-5, is DSGVTQTPKHLITATGQRVTLRCSPRSGDLSVYWYQQSLDQGLQFLIQYYNGEERAKGNILERFSAQQFPDLHSELNLSSLELGDSALYFCASSPSARTSLETQYFGPGTRLLVL.